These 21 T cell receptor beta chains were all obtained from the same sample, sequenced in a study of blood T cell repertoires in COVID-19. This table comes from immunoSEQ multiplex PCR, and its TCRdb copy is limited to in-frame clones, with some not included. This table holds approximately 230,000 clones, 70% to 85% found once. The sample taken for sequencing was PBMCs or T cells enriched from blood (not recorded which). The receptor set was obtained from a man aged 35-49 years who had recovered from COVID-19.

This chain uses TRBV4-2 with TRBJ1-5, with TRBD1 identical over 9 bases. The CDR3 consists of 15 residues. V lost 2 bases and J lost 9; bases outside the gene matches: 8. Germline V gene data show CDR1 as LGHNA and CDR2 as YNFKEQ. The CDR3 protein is CASSQSGQGLSPQHF. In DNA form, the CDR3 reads TGTGCCAGCAGCCAATCGGGACAGGGTCTTTCGCCCCAGCATTTT.

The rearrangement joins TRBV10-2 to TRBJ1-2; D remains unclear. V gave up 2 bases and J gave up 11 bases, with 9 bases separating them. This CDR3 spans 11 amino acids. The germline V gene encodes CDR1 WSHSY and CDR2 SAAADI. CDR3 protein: CASSEVGSYTF. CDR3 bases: TGCGCCAGCAGTGAGGTCGGGTCATACACCTTC.

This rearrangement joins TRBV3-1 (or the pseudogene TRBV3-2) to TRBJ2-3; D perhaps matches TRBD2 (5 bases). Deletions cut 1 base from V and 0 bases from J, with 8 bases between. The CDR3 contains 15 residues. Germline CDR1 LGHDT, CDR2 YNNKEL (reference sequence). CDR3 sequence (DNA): TGTGCCAGCAGCCAAGCGGGGATTAGCACAGATACGCAGTATTTT. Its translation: CASSQAGISTDTQYF.

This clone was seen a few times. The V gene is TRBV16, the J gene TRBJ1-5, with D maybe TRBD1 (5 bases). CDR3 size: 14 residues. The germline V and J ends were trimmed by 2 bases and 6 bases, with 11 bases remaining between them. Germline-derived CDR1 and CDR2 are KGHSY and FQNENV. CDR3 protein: CASSQQGAGQPQHF. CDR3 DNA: TGTGCCAGCAGCCAACAAGGGGCAGGTCAGCCCCAGCATTTT.

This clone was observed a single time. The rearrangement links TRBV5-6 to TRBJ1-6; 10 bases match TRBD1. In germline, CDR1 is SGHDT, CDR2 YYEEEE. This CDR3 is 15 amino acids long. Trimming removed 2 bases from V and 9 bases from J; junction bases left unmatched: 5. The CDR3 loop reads CASSFWDRGGSPLHF. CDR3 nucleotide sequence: TGTGCCAGCAGCTTCTGGGACAGGGGTGGTTCACCCCTCCACTTT.

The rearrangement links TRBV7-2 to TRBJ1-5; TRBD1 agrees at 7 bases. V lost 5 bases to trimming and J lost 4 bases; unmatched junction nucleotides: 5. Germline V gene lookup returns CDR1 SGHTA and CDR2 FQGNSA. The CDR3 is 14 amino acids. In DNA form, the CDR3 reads TGTGCCAGCAGCGCGTTACAGGGGAATCAGCCCCAGCATTTT. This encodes CASSALQGNQPQHF.

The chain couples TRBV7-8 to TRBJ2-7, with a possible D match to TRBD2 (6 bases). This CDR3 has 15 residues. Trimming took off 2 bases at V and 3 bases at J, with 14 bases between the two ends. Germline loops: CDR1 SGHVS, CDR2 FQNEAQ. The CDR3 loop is CASSLTGGANYEQYF. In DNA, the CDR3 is TGTGCCAGCAGCTTAACGGGCGGGGCAAACTACGAGCAGTACTTC.

CDR3 DNA: TGTGCCAGTAGTATAGGCTTCTCGCGGATAAGCACAGATACGCAGTATTTT. This sequence encodes CASSIGFSRISTDTQYF. This chain uses TRBV19 with TRBJ2-3; D unclear. Germline V CDR1 and CDR2: LNHDA, SQIVND (reference sequence). The CDR3 extends over 17 amino acids. Trimming left V 1 base short and J 0 bases short, with 14 bases between. Complete variable domain (other parts from reference TRBV19 and TRBJ2-3): DGGITQSPKYLFRKEGQNVTLSCEQNLNHDAMYWYRQDPGQGLRLIYYSQIVNDFQKGDIAEGYSVSREKKESFPLTVTSAQKNPTAFYLCASSIGFSRISTDTQYFGPGTRLTVL.

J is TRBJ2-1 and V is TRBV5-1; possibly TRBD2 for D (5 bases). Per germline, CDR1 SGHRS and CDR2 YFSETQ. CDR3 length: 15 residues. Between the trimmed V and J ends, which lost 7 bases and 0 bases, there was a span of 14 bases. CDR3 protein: CASLGAQSSYNEQFF. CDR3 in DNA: TGCGCCAGCCTGGGAGCCCAGAGCTCCTACAATGAGCAGTTCTTC.

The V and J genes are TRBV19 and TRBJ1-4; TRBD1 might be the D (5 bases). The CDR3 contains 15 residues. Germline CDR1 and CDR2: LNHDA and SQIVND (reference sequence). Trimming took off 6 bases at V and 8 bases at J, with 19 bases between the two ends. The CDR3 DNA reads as TGTGCCAGTAGCGCCAACGGCAGGGAGGGGGAAAAACTGTTTTTT. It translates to CASSANGREGEKLFF. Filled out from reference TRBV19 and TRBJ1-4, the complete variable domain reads DGGITQSPKYLFRKEGQNVTLSCEQNLNHDAMYWYRQDPGQGLRLIYYSQIVNDFQKGDIAEGYSVSREKKESFPLTVTSAQKNPTAFYLCASSANGREGEKLFFGSGTQLSVL.

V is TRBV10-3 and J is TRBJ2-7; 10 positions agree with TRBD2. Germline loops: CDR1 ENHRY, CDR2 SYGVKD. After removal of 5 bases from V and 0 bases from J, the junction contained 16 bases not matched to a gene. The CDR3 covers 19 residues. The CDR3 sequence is CAISQSPGLAASSSYEQYF. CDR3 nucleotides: TGTGCCATCAGTCAGAGTCCCGGACTAGCGGCTTCTAGCTCCTACGAGCAGTACTTC.

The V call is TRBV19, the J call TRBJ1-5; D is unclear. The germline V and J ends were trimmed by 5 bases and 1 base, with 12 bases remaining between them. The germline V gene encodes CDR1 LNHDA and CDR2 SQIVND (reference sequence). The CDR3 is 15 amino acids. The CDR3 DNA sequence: TGTGCCAGTAGTCATCGTCAACGGAGCAATCAGCCCCAGCATTTT. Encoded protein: CASSHRQRSNQPQHF.

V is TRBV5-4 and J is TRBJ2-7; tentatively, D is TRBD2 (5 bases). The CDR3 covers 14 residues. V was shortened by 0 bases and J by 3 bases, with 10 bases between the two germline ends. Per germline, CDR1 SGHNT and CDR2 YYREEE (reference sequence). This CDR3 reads CASSLGRGGYEQYF. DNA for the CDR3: TGTGCCAGCAGCTTGGGACGTGGAGGCTACGAGCAGTACTTC. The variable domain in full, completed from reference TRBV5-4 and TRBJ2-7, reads ETGVTQSPTHLIKTRGQQVTLRCSSQSGHNTVSWYQQALGQGPQFIFQYYREEENGRGNFPPRFSGLQFPNYSSELNVNALELDDSALYLCASSLGRGGYEQYFGPGTRLTVT.

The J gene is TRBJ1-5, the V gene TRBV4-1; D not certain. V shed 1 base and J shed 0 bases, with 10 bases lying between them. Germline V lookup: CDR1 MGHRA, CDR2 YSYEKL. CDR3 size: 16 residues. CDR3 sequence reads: CASSQGSGYSNQPQHF. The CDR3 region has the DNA TGCGCCAGCAGCCAAGGTTCAGGATATAGCAATCAGCCCCAGCATTTT.

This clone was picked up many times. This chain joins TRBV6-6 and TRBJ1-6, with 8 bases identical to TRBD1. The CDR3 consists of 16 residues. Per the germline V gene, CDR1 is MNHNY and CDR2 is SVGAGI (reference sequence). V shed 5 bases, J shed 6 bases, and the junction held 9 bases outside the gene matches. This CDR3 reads CASSLLGTGANSPLHF. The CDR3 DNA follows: TGTGCCAGCAGTCTCCTGGGGACAGGAGCTAATTCACCCCTCCACTTT.

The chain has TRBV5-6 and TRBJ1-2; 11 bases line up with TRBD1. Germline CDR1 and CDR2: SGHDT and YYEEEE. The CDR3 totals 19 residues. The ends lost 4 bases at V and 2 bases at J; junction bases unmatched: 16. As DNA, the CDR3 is TGTGCCAGCAGCGGGTTAGGGACAGGGGGTTCCCTCGCCAACTATGGCTACACCTTC. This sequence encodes CASSGLGTGGSLANYGYTF. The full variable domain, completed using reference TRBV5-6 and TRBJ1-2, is DAGVTQSPTHLIKTRGQQVTLRCSPKSGHDTVSWYQQALGQGPQFIFQYYEEEERQRGNFPDRFSGHQFPNYSSELNVNALLLGDSALYLCASSGLGTGGSLANYGYTFGSGTRLTVV.

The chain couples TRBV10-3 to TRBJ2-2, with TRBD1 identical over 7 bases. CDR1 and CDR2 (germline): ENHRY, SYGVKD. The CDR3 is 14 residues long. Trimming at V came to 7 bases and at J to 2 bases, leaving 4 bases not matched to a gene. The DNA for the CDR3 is TGTGCCATCACCTGGGACAGCAACACCGGGGAGCTGTTTTTT. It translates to CAITWDSNTGELFF.

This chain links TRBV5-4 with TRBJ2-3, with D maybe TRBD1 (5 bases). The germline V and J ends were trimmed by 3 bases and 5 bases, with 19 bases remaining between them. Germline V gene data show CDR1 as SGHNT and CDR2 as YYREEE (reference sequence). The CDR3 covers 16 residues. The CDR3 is CASSSAADRFIDTQYF. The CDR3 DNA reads TGTGCCAGCAGCTCGGCAGCCGACAGATTCATAGATACGCAGTATTTT.

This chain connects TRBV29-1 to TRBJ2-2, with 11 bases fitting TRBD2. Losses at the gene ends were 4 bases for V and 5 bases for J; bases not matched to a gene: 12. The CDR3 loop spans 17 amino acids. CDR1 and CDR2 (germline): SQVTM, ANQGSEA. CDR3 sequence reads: CSVARSGLADGTGELFF. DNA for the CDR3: TGCAGCGTTGCACGGTCGGGACTAGCGGATGGGACCGGGGAGCTGTTTTTT.

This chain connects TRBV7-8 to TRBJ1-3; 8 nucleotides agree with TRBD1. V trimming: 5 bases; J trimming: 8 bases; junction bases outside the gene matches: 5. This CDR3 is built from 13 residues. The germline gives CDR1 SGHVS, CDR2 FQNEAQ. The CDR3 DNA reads TGTGCCAGCAGCCAAGACAGGGGAGACACCATATATTTT. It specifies CASSQDRGDTIYF. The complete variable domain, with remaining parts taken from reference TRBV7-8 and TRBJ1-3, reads GAGVSQSPRYKVAKRGQDVALRCDPISGHVSLFWYQQALGQGPEFLTYFQNEAQLDKSGLPSDRFFAERPEGSVSTLKIQRTQQEDSAVYLCASSQDRGDTIYFGEGSWLTVV.

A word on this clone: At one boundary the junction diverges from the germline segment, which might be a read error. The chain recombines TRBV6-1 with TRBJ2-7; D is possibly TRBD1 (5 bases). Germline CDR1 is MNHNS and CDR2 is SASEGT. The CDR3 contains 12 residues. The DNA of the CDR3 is TGTGCCAGCAGTGAGGTGGGGCAGGGTCAGGACTTC. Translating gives CASSEVGQGQDF.